This is a list of T cell receptor beta chains from one sample in a study of blood T cell repertoires in COVID-19. Clones were sequenced by immunoSEQ multiplex PCR, and TCRdb holds only the in-frame ones, with some missing. The sample includes some 320,000 clones, about 91% of them seen just once. Sample: peripheral blood. All receptors come from a woman in her 30s who had recovered from COVID-19. Each CDR3 is given with its conserved first and last residue. D genes are given only for firm matches. A row's size may be missing; if present it is once, few, many or a size class.

TRBV19,.,TRBD1,TRBJ2-3,16,CASSRTGTGPGDTQYF,TGTGCCAGTAGTAGGACCGGGACAGGGCCCGGCGATACGCAGTATTTT
TRBV2,.,.,TRBJ1-1,13,CASGQGLNTEAFF,TGTGCCAGCGGCCAGGGCCTAAACACTGAAGCTTTCTTT
TRBV5-4,.,.,TRBJ1-6,15,CASSLEGGFNSPLHF,TGTGCCAGCAGCTTGGAAGGGGGTTTTAATTCACCCCTCCACTTT
TRBV7-3,.,.,TRBJ2-5,13,CASSLSPQGTQYF,TGTGCCAGCAGCTTATCCCCCCAGGGGACCCAGTACTTC
TRBV6-5,.,.,TRBJ2-5,11,CASSRPETQYF,TGTGCCAGCAGTCGTCCGGAGACCCAGTACTTC
TRBV5-1,few,.,TRBJ2-5,11,CASSLAETQYF,TGCGCCAGCAGCTTGGCGGAGACCCAGTACTTC
TRBV5-5,.,.,TRBJ2-7,15,CASSLGRVRTYEQYF,TGTGCCAGCAGCTTGGGTCGTGTCAGAACCTACGAGCAGTACTTC
TRBV20-1,.,.,TRBJ2-3,11,CRTGEADTQYF,TGCAGAACAGGGGAGGCAGATACGCAGTATTTT
TRBV6-2/TRBV6-3,.,TRBD1,TRBJ1-6,16,CASSHRSGTANSPLHF,TGTGCCAGCAGTCACCGATCCGGGACAGCTAATTCACCCCTCCACTTT
TRBV19,.,.,TRBJ1-5,14,CASKGQFSNQPQHF,TGTGCCAGTAAGGGGCAATTTAGCAATCAGCCCCAGCATTTT
TRBV29-1,.,.,TRBJ2-7,13,CSVLAGAAYEQYF,TGCAGCGTTTTGGCGGGGGCGGCCTACGAGCAGTACTTC
TRBV14,.,.,TRBJ1-1,19,CASSQEDRQFVWMNTEAFF,TGTGCCAGCAGCCAAGAAGACAGGCAATTTGTCTGGATGAACACTGAAGCTTTCTTT
TRBV28,.,.,TRBJ1-2,16,CASSLGGGLANYGYTF,TGTGCCAGCAGTTTAGGTGGAGGGTTAGCTAACTATGGCTACACCTTC
TRBV24-1,.,.,TRBJ2-6,15,CATSDRRSGANVLTF,TGTGCCACCAGTGATCGGAGATCTGGGGCCAACGTCCTGACTTTC
TRBV30,.,.,TRBJ1-2,14,CAWRGQGTSYGYTF,TGTGCCTGGAGAGGGCAGGGAACATCCTATGGCTACACCTTC
TRBV9,.,TRBD2,TRBJ2-3,15,CASSVGGGEWDTQYF,TGTGCCAGCAGCGTCGGCGGGGGGGAGTGGGATACGCAGTATTTT
TRBV5-1,.,.,TRBJ2-3,12,CASSLITDTQYF,TGCGCCAGCAGCCTAATAACGGATACGCAGTATTTT
TRBV28,.,TRBD2,TRBJ2-7,18,CASSSRLAGELKGYEQYF,TGTGCCAGCAGTTCGAGGCTAGCGGGGGAACTAAAGGGGTACGAGCAGTACTTC
TRBV5-1,.,.,TRBJ2-7,16,CASSYETEAISYEQYF,TGCGCCAGCAGCTACGAGACAGAGGCGATTTCCTACGAGCAGTACTTC
TRBV7-2,.,TRBD1,TRBJ2-7,14,CASSFGDRHYEQYF,TGTGCCAGCAGCTTCGGGGACAGACACTACGAGCAGTACTTC
TRBV6-5,.,.,TRBJ2-1,15,CASSYTGGSHNEQFF,TGTGCCAGCAGTTACACCGGGGGAAGTCACAATGAGCAGTTCTTC
TRBV6-6,.,.,TRBJ2-5,15,CASRQGRDYQETQYF,TGTGCCAGCAGACAGGGCCGCGATTACCAAGAGACCCAGTACTTC
TRBV6-5,.,.,TRBJ2-3,15,CASSYRQARTDTQYF,TGTGCCAGCAGTTATAGACAGGCTCGCACAGATACGCAGTATTTT
TRBV5-6,.,TRBD2,TRBJ2-1,18,CASSLPVLAGGPYHEQFF,TGTGCCAGCAGCTTGCCGGTGCTAGCGGGGGGGCCTTACCATGAGCAGTTCTTC